A selection of T cell receptor beta chains follows, all from one sample in a study of blood T cells in healthy people across ages. TCRdb re-called the 5' RACE reads with MiXCR, one entry per CDR3 protein. The sample shows about 1.5 million distinct CDR3 sequences, 42% of them seen only once. Specimen: blood. The receptors were sampled from a woman aged 18-35 years in good health. The CDR3 runs from the conserved cysteine through the conserved F or W. Fields, in order: CDR3 DNA, CDR3 protein, D gene, J gene, V gene, clone size. D genes are given only for firm matches. Clone size is given for some rows only: seen once, a few or many times, or a class if the clone is expanded.

cdr3_nt: TGCGCCAGCAGCTTGGATAAACGAACAGAAAGAGAGACCCAGTACTTC
cdr3_aa: CASSLDKRTERETQYF
d_call: -
j_call: TRBJ2-5
v_call: TRBV5-1
clone_size: few

cdr3_nt: TGTGCCAGCAGCCCGGGCGTACAAAGCTACACCTTC
cdr3_aa: CASSPGVQSYTF
d_call: -
j_call: TRBJ1-2
v_call: TRBV12-3/TRBV12-4
clone_size: -

cdr3_nt: TGTGCCAGCAGTGATTTAACCGGTGGCTACACCTTC
cdr3_aa: CASSDLTGGYTF
d_call: -
j_call: TRBJ1-2
v_call: TRBV6-4
clone_size: -

cdr3_nt: TGTGCCAGCAGCCTTTGGACTAGCCGCGGGGGGTACTCCTACAATGAGCAGTTCTTC
cdr3_aa: CASSLWTSRGGYSYNEQFF
d_call: TRBD2
j_call: TRBJ2-1
v_call: TRBV3-1
clone_size: -

cdr3_nt: TGTGCCAGCAGCCCTAGGCGGACAGAGAAAGAGACCCAGTACTTC
cdr3_aa: CASSPRRTEKETQYF
d_call: -
j_call: TRBJ2-5
v_call: TRBV11-2
clone_size: -

cdr3_nt: TGTGCCAGCAGCTTAATAGGGGGGGACATTCAGTACTTC
cdr3_aa: CASSLIGGDIQYF
d_call: -
j_call: TRBJ2-4
v_call: TRBV7-9
clone_size: -

cdr3_nt: TGTGCCAGCAGCCCTATGGCCAGTACGGGAAACACCATATATTTT
cdr3_aa: CASSPMASTGNTIYF
d_call: -
j_call: TRBJ1-3
v_call: TRBV7-9
clone_size: -

cdr3_nt: TGTGCCAGCGGACAAACCAAAGAGACCCAGTACTTC
cdr3_aa: CASGQTKETQYF
d_call: -
j_call: TRBJ2-5
v_call: TRBV12-3/TRBV12-4
clone_size: -

cdr3_nt: TGTGCCAGCAGCCAAGAGACGGGGGGGTACAATGAGCAGTTCTTC
cdr3_aa: CASSQETGGYNEQFF
d_call: TRBD2
j_call: TRBJ2-1
v_call: TRBV4-2
clone_size: many

cdr3_nt: TGTGCCAGCAGCCTCTGGACAGGGGGCGGCTACGAGCAGTACTTC
cdr3_aa: CASSLWTGGGYEQYF
d_call: TRBD1
j_call: TRBJ2-7
v_call: TRBV7-2
clone_size: -

cdr3_nt: TGTGCCAGCAGCCAGACTAGGATCAATGAGCAGTTCTTC
cdr3_aa: CASSQTRINEQFF
d_call: -
j_call: TRBJ2-1
v_call: TRBV3-1
clone_size: few

cdr3_nt: TGTGCCAGCAGTTCCCTGAGGCGAGGACAATCCTACGAGCAGTACTTC
cdr3_aa: CASSSLRRGQSYEQYF
d_call: -
j_call: TRBJ2-7
v_call: TRBV6-2/TRBV6-3
clone_size: -

cdr3_nt: TGCAGTGCTAAGGGACTAGCGGGAGTGGGTCAGTTCTTC
cdr3_aa: CSAKGLAGVGQFF
d_call: TRBD2
j_call: TRBJ2-1
v_call: TRBV20-1
clone_size: -

cdr3_nt: TGCGCCAGCAGCCAAGACCCTAGTCGGGACACCATATATTTT
cdr3_aa: CASSQDPSRDTIYF
d_call: -
j_call: TRBJ1-3
v_call: TRBV4-1
clone_size: few

cdr3_nt: TGTGCCAGCAGCCCCGGGACAGGGGGCGGTGGAGCCAAAAACATTCAGTACTTC
cdr3_aa: CASSPGTGGGGAKNIQYF
d_call: TRBD1
j_call: TRBJ2-4
v_call: TRBV3-1
clone_size: -

cdr3_nt: TGTGCCAGCAGCATTAGCGGGAGAGAGCAGTTCTTC
cdr3_aa: CASSISGREQFF
d_call: TRBD2
j_call: TRBJ2-1
v_call: TRBV5-4
clone_size: -